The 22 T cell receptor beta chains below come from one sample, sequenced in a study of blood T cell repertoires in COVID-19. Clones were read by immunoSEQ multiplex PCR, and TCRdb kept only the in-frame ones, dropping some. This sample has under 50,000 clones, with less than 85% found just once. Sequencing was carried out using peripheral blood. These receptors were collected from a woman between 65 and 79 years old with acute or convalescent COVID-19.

The CDR3 loop reads CASIAQALNTEAFF. In nucleotides, the CDR3 is TGTGCCAGCATAGCACAGGCCTTGAACACTGAAGCTTTCTTT. The chain carries TRBV28 and TRBJ1-1; D possibly corresponds to TRBD1 (5 bases). The CDR3 extends over 14 amino acids. V lost 7 bases, J lost 0 bases, and 12 bases lay in between. Germline CDR1 MDHEN, CDR2 SYDVKM. Full variable domain (outside the CDR3, taken from reference TRBV28 and TRBJ1-1): DVKVTQSSRYLVKRTGEKVFLECVQDMDHENMFWYRQDPGLGLRLIYFSYDVKMKEKGDIPEGYSVSREKKERFSLILESASTNQTSMYLCASIAQALNTEAFFGQGTRLTVV.

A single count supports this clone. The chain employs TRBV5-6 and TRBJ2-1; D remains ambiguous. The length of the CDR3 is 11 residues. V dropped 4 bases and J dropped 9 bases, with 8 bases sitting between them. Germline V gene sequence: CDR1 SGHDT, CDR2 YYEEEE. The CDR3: CASSETGEQFF. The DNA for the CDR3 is TGTGCCAGCAGCGAGACGGGTGAGCAGTTCTTC.

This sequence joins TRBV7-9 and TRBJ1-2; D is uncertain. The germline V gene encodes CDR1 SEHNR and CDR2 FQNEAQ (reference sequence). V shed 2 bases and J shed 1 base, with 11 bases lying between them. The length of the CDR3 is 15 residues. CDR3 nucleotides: TGTGCCAGCAGCTTATACTCAACGGGTAACTATGGCTACACCTTC. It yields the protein CASSLYSTGNYGYTF. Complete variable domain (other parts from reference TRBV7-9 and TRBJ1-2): DTGVSQNPRHKITKRGQNVTFRCDPISEHNRLYWYRQTLGQGPEFLTYFQNEAQLEKSRLLSDRFSAERPKGSFSTLEIQRTEQGDSAMYLCASSLYSTGNYGYTFGSGTRLTVV.

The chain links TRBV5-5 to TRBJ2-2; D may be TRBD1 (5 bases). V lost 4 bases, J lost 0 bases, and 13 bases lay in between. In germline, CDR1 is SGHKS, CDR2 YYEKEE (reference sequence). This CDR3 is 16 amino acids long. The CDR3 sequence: CASSPLRGSNTGELFF. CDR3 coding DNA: TGTGCCAGCAGCCCGCTAAGGGGTTCGAACACCGGGGAGCTGTTTTTT.

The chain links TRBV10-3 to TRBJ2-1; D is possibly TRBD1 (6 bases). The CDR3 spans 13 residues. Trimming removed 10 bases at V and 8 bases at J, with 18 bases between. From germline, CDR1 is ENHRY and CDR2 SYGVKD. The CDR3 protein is CATCVTGYDEQFF. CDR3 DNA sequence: TGTGCCACCTGTGTTACAGGGTATGATGAGCAGTTCTTC.

DNA of the CDR3: TGTGCCAGCGGCCCGGGACAGGGGATTAGCAGAGACCTCGGAAACACCATATATTTT. It is translated as CASGPGQGISRDLGNTIYF. The chain is built from TRBV11-3 and TRBJ1-3, with 10 positions matching TRBD1. Unmatched junction bases numbered 20, after V lost 8 bases and J lost 4 bases. Germline lookup yields CDR1 SGHNT and CDR2 YENEEA. The CDR3 contains 19 residues.

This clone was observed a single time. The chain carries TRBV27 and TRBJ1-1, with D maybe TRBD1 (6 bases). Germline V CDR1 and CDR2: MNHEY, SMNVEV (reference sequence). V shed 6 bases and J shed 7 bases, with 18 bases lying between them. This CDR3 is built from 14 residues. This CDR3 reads CASSPQDSTLEAFF. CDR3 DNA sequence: TGTGCCAGCAGCCCCCAGGACAGTACCCTTGAAGCTTTCTTT.

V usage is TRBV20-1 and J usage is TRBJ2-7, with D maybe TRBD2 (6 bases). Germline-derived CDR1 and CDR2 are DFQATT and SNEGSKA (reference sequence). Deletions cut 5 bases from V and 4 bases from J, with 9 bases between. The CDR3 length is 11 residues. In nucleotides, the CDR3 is TGCAGTGCTGAGGGACTTTACGAGCAGTACTTC. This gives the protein CSAEGLYEQYF.

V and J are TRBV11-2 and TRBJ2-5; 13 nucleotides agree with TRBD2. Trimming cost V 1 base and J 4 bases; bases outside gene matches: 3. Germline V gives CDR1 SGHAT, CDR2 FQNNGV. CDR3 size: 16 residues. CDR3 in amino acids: CASSLGTSGSSETQYF. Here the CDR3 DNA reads TGTGCCAGCAGCTTAGGGACTAGCGGGAGTTCAGAGACCCAGTACTTC.

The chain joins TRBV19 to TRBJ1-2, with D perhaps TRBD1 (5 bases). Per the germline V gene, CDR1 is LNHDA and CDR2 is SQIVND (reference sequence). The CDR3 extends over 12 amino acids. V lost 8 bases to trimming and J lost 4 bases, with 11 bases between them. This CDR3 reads CASSWGVYGYTF. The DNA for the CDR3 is TGTGCCAGTTCTTGGGGGGTCTATGGCTACACCTTC. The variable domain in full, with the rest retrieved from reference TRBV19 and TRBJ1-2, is DGGITQSPKYLFRKEGQNVTLSCEQNLNHDAMYWYRQDPGQGLRLIYYSQIVNDFQKGDIAEGYSVSREKKESFPLTVTSAQKNPTAFYLCASSWGVYGYTFGSGTRLTVV.

The CDR3 here is CASAQGAYEQYF. The CDR3 DNA is TGTGCCAGTGCCCAGGGGGCCTACGAGCAGTACTTC. The chain couples TRBV11-1 to TRBJ2-7; 7 nucleotides align to TRBD1. Germline V gives CDR1 SGHAT, CDR2 FQDESV (reference sequence). The length of the CDR3 is 12 residues. The V gene end was trimmed by 9 bases and the J gene end by 2 bases; junction bases not matched to a gene: 4.

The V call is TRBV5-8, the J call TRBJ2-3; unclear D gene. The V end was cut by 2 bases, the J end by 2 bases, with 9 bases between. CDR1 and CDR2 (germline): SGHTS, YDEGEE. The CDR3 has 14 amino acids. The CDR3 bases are TGTGCCAGCAGCTTTCGTCTTAACACAGATACGCAGTATTTT. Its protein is CASSFRLNTDTQYF.

CDR3 nucleotide sequence: TGTGCCAGCAGCGCCCCGGGGCGGGAAGACAATGAGCAGTTCTTC. Protein product: CASSAPGREDNEQFF. V usage is TRBV5-4 and J usage is TRBJ2-1, with D tentatively TRBD2 (6 bases). Trimming removed 4 bases from V and 5 bases from J, with 16 bases in between. Germline V gene sequence: CDR1 SGHNT, CDR2 YYREEE (reference sequence). The CDR3 has 15 residues.

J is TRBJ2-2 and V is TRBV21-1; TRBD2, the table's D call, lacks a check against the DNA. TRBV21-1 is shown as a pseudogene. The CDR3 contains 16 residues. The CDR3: CASSNPRGENTGELFF. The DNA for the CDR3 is TGTGCCAGCAGTAACCCCCGGGGGGAGAACACCGGGGAGCTGTTTTTT.

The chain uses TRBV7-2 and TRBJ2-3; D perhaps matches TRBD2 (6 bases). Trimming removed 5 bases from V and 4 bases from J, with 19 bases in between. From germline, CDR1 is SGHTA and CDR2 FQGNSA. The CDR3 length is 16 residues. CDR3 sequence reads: CASSTGTSVGADTQYF. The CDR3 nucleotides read TGTGCCAGCAGCACCGGGACTTCCGTCGGCGCAGATACGCAGTATTTT.

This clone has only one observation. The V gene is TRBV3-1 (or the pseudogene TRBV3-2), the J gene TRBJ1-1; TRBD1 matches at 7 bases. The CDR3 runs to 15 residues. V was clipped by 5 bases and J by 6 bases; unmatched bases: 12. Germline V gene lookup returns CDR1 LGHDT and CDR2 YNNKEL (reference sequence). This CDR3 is CASSNTNRGVSEAFF. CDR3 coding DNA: TGTGCCAGCAGCAACACGAACAGGGGAGTCTCTGAAGCTTTCTTT.

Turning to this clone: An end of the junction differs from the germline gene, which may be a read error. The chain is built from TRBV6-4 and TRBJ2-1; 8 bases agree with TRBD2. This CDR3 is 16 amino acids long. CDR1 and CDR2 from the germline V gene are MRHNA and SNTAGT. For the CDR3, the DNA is TGTGCCAGCAGTCCTAAAGCGGGAGTCTCCCACAATGAGCAGTTCTTC. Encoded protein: CASSPKAGVSHNEQFF.

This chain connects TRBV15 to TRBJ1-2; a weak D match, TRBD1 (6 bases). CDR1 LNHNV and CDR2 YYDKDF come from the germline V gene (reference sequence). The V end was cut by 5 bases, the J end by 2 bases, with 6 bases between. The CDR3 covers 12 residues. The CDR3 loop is CATSQGNYGYTF. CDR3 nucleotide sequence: TGTGCCACCAGCCAGGGGAACTATGGCTACACCTTC.

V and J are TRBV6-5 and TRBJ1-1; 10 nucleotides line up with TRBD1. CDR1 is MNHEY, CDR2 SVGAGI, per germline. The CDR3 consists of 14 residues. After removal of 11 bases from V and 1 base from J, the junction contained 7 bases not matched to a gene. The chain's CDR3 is CAPTWDRGNTEAFF. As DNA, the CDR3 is TGTGCCCCCACCTGGGACAGGGGGAACACTGAAGCTTTCTTT.

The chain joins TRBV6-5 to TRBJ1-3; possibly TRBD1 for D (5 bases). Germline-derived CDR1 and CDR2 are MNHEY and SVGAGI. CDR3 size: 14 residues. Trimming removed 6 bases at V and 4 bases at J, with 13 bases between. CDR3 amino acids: CASRGVSQGNTIYF. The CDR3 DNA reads TGTGCCAGCAGAGGGGTCTCACAAGGAAACACCATATATTTT.

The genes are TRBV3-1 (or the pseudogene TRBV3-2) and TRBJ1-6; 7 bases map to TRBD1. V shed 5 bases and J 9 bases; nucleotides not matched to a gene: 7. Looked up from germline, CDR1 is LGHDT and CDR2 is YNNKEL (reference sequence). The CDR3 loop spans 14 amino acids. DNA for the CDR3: TGTGCCAGCAGCTTACGACAGGGAGGTTCACCCCTCCACTTT. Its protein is CASSLRQGGSPLHF.

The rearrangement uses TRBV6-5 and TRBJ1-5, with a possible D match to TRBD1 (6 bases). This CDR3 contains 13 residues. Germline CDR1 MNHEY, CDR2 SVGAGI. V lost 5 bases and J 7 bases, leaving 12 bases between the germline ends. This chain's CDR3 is CASSLGRGQPQHF. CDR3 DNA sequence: TGTGCCAGCAGTCTCGGGAGGGGGCAGCCCCAGCATTTT.